This T cell receptor beta chain stems from a study of blood T cells in healthy people across ages. PCR was performed a second time for 7 to 11 cycles using a sample-barcoded 5' primer and a J-beta primer mix. One entry per CDR3 protein results from TCRdb running MiXCR on the 5' RACE reads. The sample contains over 1,500,000 distinct CDR3 sequences, roughly two fifths of which appear only once. CDR3 size: 17 residues. V lost 0 bases and J 0 bases, leaving 13 bases between the germline ends. Germline lookup yields CDR1 LGHNA and CDR2 YSLEER. This clonotype was observed a few times. Its antigen is not identified. Points from the study as a whole: Diversity was higher, and naive CD4+ cells more numerous, in long-lived donors than in aged donors.

The V gene is TRBV4-3, the J gene TRBJ2-3, with D possibly matching TRBD2 (7 bases). Specimen: blood. The TCR comes from a human donor in good health. The chain's CDR3 is CASSQDMGGGSTDTQYF. The CDR3 nucleotides are TGCGCCAGCAGCCAAGATATGGGGGGGGGCAGCACAGATACGCAGTATTTT.